This T cell receptor beta chain was profiled in a study of OX40 agonist ivuxolimab in advanced cancers. For the study at large: Earlier anti-PD-1, anti-PD-L1 or anti-CTLA-4 therapy was permitted; about 38% had received some. One patient with hepatocellular carcinoma and two with cutaneous melanoma, three in all, had partial responses.

The germline gives CDR1 MDHEN, CDR2 SYDVKM. Trimming took 6 bases from V and 0 from J, leaving 12 bases between them. This CDR3 region has 16 residues. Patients were excluded for autoimmune disease history or systemic immunosuppression. Only in-frame clones appear in the TCRdb table, and some are missing; sequencing was by immunoSEQ multiplex PCR. The data hold 53,000 or so clones, with approximately 79% observed a single time. V gene TRBV28 combines with J gene TRBJ2-6; D is possibly TRBD1 (5 bases). This sample comprised CD4+ or CD8+ T cells sorted from blood, obtained in a trial of the OX40 agonist ivuxolimab. This TCR came from an adult with an advanced solid tumor such as melanoma, head and neck, liver or kidney cancer. In DNA form, the CDR3 reads TGTGCCAGCAGGGGGCAGCCGAACTCTGGGGCCAACGTCCTGACTTTC. Translation gives CASRGQPNSGANVLTF.